This TCR beta chain comes out of a study of blood T cells in healthy people across ages (dated by TCRdb to about 2015). Turning to the overall study: Template switching captured roughly one uniquely barcoded TCR beta cDNA molecule per two T cells in model experiments. The study measured age-related changes in TCR beta repertoire diversity using deep sequencing normalized with unique cDNA molecular identifiers. Four age groups were formed from the donors: young (average approximately 15 years), middle-aged (approximately 40), aged (62) and long-lived (roughly 81). To avoid experimental bias, donors of different ages were randomly spread across the sequencing lanes. Using the same blood draw, the study looked at two additional independent replicas of 1 million unique cDNA reads for two donors, one aged 18 to 30 and the other aged 80 or older.

For this clonotype: There is no known antigen for this receptor. Within one base of it there is no much larger clone, and no base qualities were kept.

The protocol used for the library was 5' RACE. The instrument given in TCRdb is Illumina HiSeq 2500. A second PCR of roughly 6 to 12 cycles was run with a J-beta primer mix and a sample-barcoded 5' primer. A unique molecular identifier was introduced onto each TCR beta cDNA molecule by a template-switch 5' adaptor carrying 12 random nucleotides. At least 2.5 million CDR3-containing paired-end reads were obtained from each sample. The Mint cDNA synthesis kit, primed by a TRBC-specific oligonucleotide, was used to synthesize first-strand cDNA from all RNA. Following uracil-DNA glycosylase treatment, all cDNA underwent a first 18-cycle PCR with the universal primers M1SS and BC2_uni_R. On the study's bioinformatics: Each sample was normalized by randomly selecting 1 million high-quality reads, each carrying a distinct molecular identifier. Instead of being binned into consensus sequences, reads that shared molecular identifiers were thrown out. CDR3 identification, clonotype clustering and error correction used MiTCR with a Q25 quality threshold and the strictest error-elimination algorithm. Lower-bound total TCR beta diversity was estimated with a nonparametric unseen species model using Euler transformation. Using fastp at Q25 and MiXCR, TCRdb reprocessed the public reads and kept productive beta chains. Rows are combined by CDR3 protein, so each entry shows the most common genes and DNA. TCRdb, not the original authors, processed these V and J calls. The sample table shows around 990,000 distinct CDR3 sequences, and roughly two fifths are seen once. Clones ranked in the top ten supply about 12% of the sample.

Results and caveats for the whole study, not just this receptor: Observed TCR beta diversity correlated strongly with the percentage of naive T cells measured by flow cytometry. Compared with the aged group, the long-lived group had more naive CD4+ T cells, fewer expanded clones and increased TCR diversity, a pattern suggesting age selection. Because profiling used bulk unsorted PBMCs, naive and antigen-experienced compartments could not be compared conclusively. Estimates of total diversity based on one million sequenced T cells were considered lower bounds and underestimates. Because the CMV infection status of the donors was unknown, age-related changes in expanded clonotypes may potentially have been confounded. As age increased, observed TCR beta diversity per million T cells dropped in a roughly linear way, and a significant reduction was already evident by age about 40.

Cut back by 3 bases and 15 bases, the V and J ends lie 15 bases apart. The CDR3 goes from the cysteine to the phenylalanine over 12 residues. Only CDR3 DNA is held: 36 bases, read in frame from base 1. From a lookup of the germline V gene (reference sequence), CDR1 and CDR2 are MNHEY and SMNVEV. Donors were 30 to 45 systemically healthy Caucasian individuals from Russia aged roughly 6 to 90 years. Each donor gave 8 to 10 milliliters of peripheral blood, drawn into EDTA-treated Vacutainer tubes. Ficoll-Paque density-gradient centrifugation was used to isolate PBMCs, with at least 6.5 million per sample. Trizol reagent was used to extract total RNA from the PBMCs, yielding at least 6 micrograms per sample. The percentages of naive CD45RAhigh/CD27high T cells were determined by flow cytometry on a PBMC aliquot from every donor.

The chain employs TRBV27 and TRBJ2-1, with no D gene named confidently. The receptor was isolated from a man between 18 and 35 years old in good health. The source material was blood. The DNA sequence follows: TGTGCCAGCAGTTTCTCCGGACCTTCGCTGTTCTTC. Its protein product is CASSFSGPSLFF.